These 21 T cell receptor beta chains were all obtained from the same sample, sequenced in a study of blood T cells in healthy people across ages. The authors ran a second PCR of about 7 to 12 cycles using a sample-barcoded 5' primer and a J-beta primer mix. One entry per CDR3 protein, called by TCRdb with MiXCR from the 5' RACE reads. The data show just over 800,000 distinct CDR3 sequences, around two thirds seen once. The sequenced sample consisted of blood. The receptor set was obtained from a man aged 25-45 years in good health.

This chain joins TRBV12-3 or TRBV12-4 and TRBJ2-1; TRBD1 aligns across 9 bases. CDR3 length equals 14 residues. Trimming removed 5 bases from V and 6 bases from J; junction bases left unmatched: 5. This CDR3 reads CASSPGTGFNEQFF. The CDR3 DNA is TGTGCCAGCAGTCCCGGGACAGGGTTCAATGAGCAGTTCTTC.

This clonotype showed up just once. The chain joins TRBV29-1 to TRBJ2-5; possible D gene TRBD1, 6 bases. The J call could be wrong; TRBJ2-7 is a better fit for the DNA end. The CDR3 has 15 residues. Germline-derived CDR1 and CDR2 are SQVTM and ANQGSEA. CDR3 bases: TGCAGCGTTGGGGGGACAACCATTGGGGTCTACGAGCAGTACTTC. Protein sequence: CSVGGTTIGVYEQYF.

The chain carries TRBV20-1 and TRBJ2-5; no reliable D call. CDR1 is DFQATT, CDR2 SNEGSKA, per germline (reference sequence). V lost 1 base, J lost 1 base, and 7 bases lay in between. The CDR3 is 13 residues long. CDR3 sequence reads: CSARGAFQETQYF. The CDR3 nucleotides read TGCAGTGCTAGAGGAGCCTTCCAAGAGACCCAGTACTTC.

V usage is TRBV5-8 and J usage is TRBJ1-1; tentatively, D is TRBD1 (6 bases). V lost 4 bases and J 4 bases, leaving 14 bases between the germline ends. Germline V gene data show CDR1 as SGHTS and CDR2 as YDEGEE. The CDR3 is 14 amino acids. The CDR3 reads CASSRTGSGTEAFF. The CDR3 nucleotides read TGTGCCAGCAGCAGAACAGGGAGCGGCACTGAAGCTTTCTTT.

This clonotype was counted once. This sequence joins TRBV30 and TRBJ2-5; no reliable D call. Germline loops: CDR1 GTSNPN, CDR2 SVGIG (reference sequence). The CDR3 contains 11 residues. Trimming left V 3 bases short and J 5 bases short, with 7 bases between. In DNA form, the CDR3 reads TGTGCCTGGAGAGGCAGGGAGACCCAGTACTTC. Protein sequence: CAWRGRETQYF.

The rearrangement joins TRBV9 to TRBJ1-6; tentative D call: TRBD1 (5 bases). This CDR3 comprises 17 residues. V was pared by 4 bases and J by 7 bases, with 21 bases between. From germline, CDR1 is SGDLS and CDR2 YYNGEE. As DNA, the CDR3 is TGTGCCAGCAGCTCACTGGAGGACGACAGACGGAATTCACCCCTCCACTTT. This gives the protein CASSSLEDDRRNSPLHF.

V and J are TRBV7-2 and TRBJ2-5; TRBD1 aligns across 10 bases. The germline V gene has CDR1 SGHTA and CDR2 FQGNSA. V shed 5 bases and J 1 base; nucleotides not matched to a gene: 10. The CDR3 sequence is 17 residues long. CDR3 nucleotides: TGTGCCAGCAGCAAGGGGTCGGACAGGGGGGCCCAAGAGACCCAGTACTTC. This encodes CASSKGSDRGAQETQYF.

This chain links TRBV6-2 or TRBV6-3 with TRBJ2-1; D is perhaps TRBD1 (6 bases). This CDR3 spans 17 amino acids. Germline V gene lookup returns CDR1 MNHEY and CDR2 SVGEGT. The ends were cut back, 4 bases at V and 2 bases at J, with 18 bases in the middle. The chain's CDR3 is CASSSWDKRNPYNEQFF. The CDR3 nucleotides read TGTGCCAGCAGTTCTTGGGACAAGAGAAATCCCTACAATGAGCAGTTCTTC.

CDR3 in amino acids: CASSLMGPNSPLHF. CDR3 nucleotides: TGTGCCAGTTCGTTGATGGGTCCAAATTCACCCCTCCACTTT. The rearrangement links TRBV5-5 to TRBJ1-6; the D is unclear. V was clipped by 8 bases and J by 7 bases, with 16 bases between them. This CDR3 comprises 14 residues. Germline lookup yields CDR1 SGHKS and CDR2 YYEKEE (reference sequence).

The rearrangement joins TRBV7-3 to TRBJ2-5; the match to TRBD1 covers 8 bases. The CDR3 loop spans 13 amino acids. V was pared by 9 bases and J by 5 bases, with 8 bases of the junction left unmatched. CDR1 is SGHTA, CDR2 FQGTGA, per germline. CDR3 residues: CASGTGIDETQYF. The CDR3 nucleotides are TGTGCCAGTGGGACAGGCATAGACGAGACCCAGTACTTC.

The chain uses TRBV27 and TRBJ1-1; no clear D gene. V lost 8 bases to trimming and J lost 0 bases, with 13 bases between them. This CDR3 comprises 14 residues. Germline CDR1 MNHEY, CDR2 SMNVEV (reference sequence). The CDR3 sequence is CASPGLPMNTEAFF. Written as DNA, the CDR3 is TGTGCCAGCCCGGGTCTCCCCATGAACACTGAAGCTTTCTTT.

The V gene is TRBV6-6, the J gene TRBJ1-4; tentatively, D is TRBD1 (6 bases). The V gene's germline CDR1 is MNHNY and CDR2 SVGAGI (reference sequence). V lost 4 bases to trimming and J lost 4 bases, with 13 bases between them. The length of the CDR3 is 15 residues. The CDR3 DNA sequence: TGTGCCAGCAGTTCCCGACAGGTTATTAATGAAAAACTGTTTTTT. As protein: CASSSRQVINEKLFF.

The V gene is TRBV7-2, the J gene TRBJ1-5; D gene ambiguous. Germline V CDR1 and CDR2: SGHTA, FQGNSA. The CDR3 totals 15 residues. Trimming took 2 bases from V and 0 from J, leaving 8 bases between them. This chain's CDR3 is CASSLRGDSNQPQHF. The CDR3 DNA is TGTGCCAGCAGCTTACGAGGTGATAGCAATCAGCCCCAGCATTTT.

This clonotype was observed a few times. The chain's CDR3 is CSASGGSETQYF. CDR3 nucleotide sequence: TGCAGTGCTTCAGGGGGTTCGGAGACCCAGTACTTC. The genes are TRBV20-1 and TRBJ2-5; TRBD1 agrees at 7 bases. In germline, CDR1 is DFQATT, CDR2 SNEGSKA (reference sequence). The CDR3 is made up of 12 amino acids. V lost 5 bases, J lost 5 bases, and 5 bases stayed unmatched.

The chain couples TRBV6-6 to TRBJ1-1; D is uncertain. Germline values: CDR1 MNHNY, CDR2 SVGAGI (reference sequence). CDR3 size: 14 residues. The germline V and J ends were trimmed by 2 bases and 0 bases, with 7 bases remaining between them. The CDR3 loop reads CASSYNLVNTEAFF. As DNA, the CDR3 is TGTGCCAGCAGTTACAATTTGGTGAACACTGAAGCTTTCTTT.

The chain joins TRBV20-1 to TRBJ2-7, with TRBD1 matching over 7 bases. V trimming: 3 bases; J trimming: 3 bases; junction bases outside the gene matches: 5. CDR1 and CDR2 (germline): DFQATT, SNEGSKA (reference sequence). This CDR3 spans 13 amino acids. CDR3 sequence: CSASDRAFYEQYF. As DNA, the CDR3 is TGCAGTGCTAGCGACAGGGCTTTCTACGAGCAGTACTTC.

The CDR3 reads CATSRRSHNYGYTF. Written as DNA, the CDR3 is TGTGCCACCAGCAGGCGGTCGCATAACTATGGCTACACCTTC. This chain connects TRBV15 to TRBJ1-2; D not certain. Germline lookup yields CDR1 LNHNV and CDR2 YYDKDF (reference sequence). The CDR3 runs to 14 residues. V shed 3 bases and J shed 1 base, with 9 bases lying between them.

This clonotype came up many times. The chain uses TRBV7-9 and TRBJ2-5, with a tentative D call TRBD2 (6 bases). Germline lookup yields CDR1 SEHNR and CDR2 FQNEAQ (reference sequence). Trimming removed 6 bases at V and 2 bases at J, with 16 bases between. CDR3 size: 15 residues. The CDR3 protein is CASSLRVGGQETQYF. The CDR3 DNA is TGTGCCAGCAGTCTAAGAGTGGGGGGTCAAGAGACCCAGTACTTC.

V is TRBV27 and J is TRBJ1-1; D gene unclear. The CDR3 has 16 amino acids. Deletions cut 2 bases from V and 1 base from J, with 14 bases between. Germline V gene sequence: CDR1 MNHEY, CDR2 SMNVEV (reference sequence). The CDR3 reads CASSLGVDTANTEAFF. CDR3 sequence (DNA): TGTGCCAGCAGTTTAGGGGTTGACACCGCGAACACTGAAGCTTTCTTT.

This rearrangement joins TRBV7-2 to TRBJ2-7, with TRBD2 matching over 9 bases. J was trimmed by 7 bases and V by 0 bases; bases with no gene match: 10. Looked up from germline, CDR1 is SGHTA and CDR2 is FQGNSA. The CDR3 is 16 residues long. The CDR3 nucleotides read TGTGCCAGCAGCTTAGCCCCGAGTAGCGGGGGCCCAGAGCAGTACTTC. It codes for CASSLAPSSGGPEQYF.

Written as DNA, the CDR3 is TGTGCCAGCACGACCGACGGGGGCCCCCCCTACGAGCAGTACTTC. It specifies CASTTDGGPPYEQYF. The chain recombines TRBV6-2 or TRBV6-3 with TRBJ2-7; D could derive from TRBD1 or TRBD2 (6 bases each). V was trimmed by 7 bases and J by 2 bases, leaving 18 bases between them. This CDR3 is built from 15 residues. Germline CDR1 MNHEY, CDR2 SVGEGT.